The 9 T cell receptor beta chains presented below share a single source sample, sequenced in a study of blood T cell repertoires in COVID-19. TCRdb's copy holds only in-frame clones and misses some; the assay was immunoSEQ multiplex PCR. The sample records 210,000 or so clones, 80% to 90% being singletons. Sequencing was performed on PBMCs or T cells enriched from blood (not recorded which). Receptors originate from a woman in her 50s in a cohort exposed to, infected with or recovered from COVID-19 (not recorded which).

Here the CDR3 DNA reads TGCGCCAGCAGATTTGGTGGGACAGGGAACTACGAGCAGTACTTC. It codes for CASRFGGTGNYEQYF. The genes are TRBV5-1 and TRBJ2-7; 9 bases are shared with TRBD1. V lost 5 bases, J lost 3 bases, and 9 bases stayed unmatched. Germline V gives CDR1 SGHRS, CDR2 YFSETQ. The CDR3 is 15 residues long. Combining the CDR3 with reference TRBV5-1 and TRBJ2-7 gives the whole variable domain KAGVTQTPRYLIKTRGQQVTLSCSPISGHRSVSWYQQTPGQGLQFLFEYFSETQRNKGNFPGRFSGRQFSNSRSEMNVSTLELGDSALYLCASRFGGTGNYEQYFGPGTRLTVT.

This clone appeared a single time. The gene calls are TRBV14 and TRBJ2-4; 9 bases line up with TRBD1. In germline, CDR1 is SGHDN, CDR2 FVKESK. V shed 3 bases, J shed 6 bases, and the junction held 3 bases outside the gene matches. This CDR3 has 14 residues. In nucleotides, the CDR3 is TGTGCCAGCAGCCACCTGGGACAGGGAAACATTCAGTACTTC. Encoded protein: CASSHLGQGNIQYF.

The genes are TRBV5-4 and TRBJ1-6; D is perhaps TRBD1 (5 bases). The CDR3 sequence is 15 residues long. Germline CDR1 SGHNT, CDR2 YYREEE (reference sequence). Trimming shortened V by 0 bases and J by 5 bases, and 9 bases separated the two germline ends. CDR3 sequence reads: CASSLAQAHNSPLHF. The CDR3 bases are TGTGCCAGCAGCTTGGCACAGGCACATAATTCACCCCTCCACTTT. The variable domain in full, with the rest retrieved from reference TRBV5-4 and TRBJ1-6, is ETGVTQSPTHLIKTRGQQVTLRCSSQSGHNTVSWYQQALGQGPQFIFQYYREEENGRGNFPPRFSGLQFPNYSSELNVNALELDDSALYLCASSLAQAHNSPLHFGNGTRLTVT.

The gene calls are TRBV7-8 and TRBJ1-1, with D unclear. CDR3 length: 15 amino acids. Germline lookup yields CDR1 SGHVS and CDR2 FQNEAQ. The germline V and J ends were trimmed by 5 bases and 1 base, with 14 bases remaining between them. CDR3 DNA: TGTGCCAGCAGCCCTCGATCGAGGCAGAACACTGAAGCTTTCTTT. Translated: CASSPRSRQNTEAFF.

This sequence joins TRBV7-2 and TRBJ2-3; 13 bases map to TRBD2. V gave up 4 bases and J gave up 2 bases; unmatched junction bases: 6. Germline lookup yields CDR1 SGHTA and CDR2 FQGNSA. The CDR3 is 17 amino acids. CDR3 region: CASSSRLAGGYTDTQYF. In nucleotides, the CDR3 is TGTGCCAGCAGCTCCAGACTAGCGGGGGGCTACACAGATACGCAGTATTTT.

The V and J genes are TRBV18 and TRBJ2-1, with 10 nucleotides matching TRBD1. Germline CDR1 is KGHSH and CDR2 is LQKENI. Germline trimming cut 4 bases from V and 5 bases from J; bases unmatched to any gene: 20. The CDR3 loop spans 20 amino acids. CDR3 in amino acids: CASSRSSWGLTGGLNNEQFF. As DNA, the CDR3 is TGTGCCAGCTCACGGTCCTCCTGGGGGTTGACAGGGGGCCTTAACAATGAGCAGTTCTTC.

The J gene is TRBJ1-3, the V gene TRBV30; perhaps TRBD1 as D (6 bases). The CDR3 runs to 13 residues. Trimming took 3 bases from V and 2 from J, leaving 8 bases between them. CDR1 GTSNPN and CDR2 SVGIG come from the germline V gene (reference sequence). This CDR3 is CAWSAGAGNTIYF. In DNA, the CDR3 is TGTGCCTGGAGCGCAGGGGCTGGAAACACCATATATTTT.

The CDR3 is CASSQSDSTYEQYF. CDR3 sequence (DNA): TGTGCCAGCAGCCAGTCAGACAGTACCTACGAGCAGTACTTC. The chain links TRBV3-1 (or the pseudogene TRBV3-2) to TRBJ2-7; possible D gene TRBD1, 5 bases. The CDR3 is 14 amino acids. The germline V and J ends were trimmed by 3 bases and 2 bases, with 11 bases remaining between them. Germline CDR1 and CDR2: LGHDT and YNNKEL (reference sequence).

This clone was detected only once. The chain employs TRBV7-2 and TRBJ1-4, with D possibly matching TRBD1 (6 bases). This CDR3 has 15 residues. Trimming took off 3 bases at V and 7 bases at J, with 15 bases between the two ends. Germline V lookup: CDR1 SGHTA, CDR2 FQGNSA. This CDR3 reads CASSFGQPGPEKLFF. Here the CDR3 DNA reads TGTGCCAGCAGCTTCGGACAGCCCGGGCCTGAAAAACTGTTTTTT.